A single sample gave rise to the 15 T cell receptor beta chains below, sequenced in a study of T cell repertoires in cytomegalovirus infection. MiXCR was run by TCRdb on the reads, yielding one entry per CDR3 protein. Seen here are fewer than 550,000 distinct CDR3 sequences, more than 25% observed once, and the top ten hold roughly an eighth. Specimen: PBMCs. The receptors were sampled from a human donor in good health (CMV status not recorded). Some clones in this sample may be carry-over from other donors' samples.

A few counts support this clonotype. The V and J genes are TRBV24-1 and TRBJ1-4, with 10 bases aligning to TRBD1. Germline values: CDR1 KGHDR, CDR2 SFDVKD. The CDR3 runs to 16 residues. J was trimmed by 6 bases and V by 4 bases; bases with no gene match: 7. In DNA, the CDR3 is TGTGCCACCAGTGACCCCAAGGACAGGGGGTATGAAAAACTGTTTTTT. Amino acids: CATSDPKDRGYEKLFF.

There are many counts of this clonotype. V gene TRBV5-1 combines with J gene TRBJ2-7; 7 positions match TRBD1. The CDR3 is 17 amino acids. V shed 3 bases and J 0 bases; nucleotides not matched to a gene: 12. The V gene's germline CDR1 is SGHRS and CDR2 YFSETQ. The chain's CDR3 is CASSSNLQGMGSYEQYF. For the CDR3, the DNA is TGCGCCAGCAGCTCAAACTTACAGGGGATGGGCTCCTACGAGCAGTACTTC.

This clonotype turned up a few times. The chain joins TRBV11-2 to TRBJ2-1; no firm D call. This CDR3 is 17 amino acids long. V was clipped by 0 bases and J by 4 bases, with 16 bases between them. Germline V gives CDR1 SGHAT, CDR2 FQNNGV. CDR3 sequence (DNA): TGTGCCAGCAGCTTAGATTCTTCCGCATTGGGGTACAATGAGCAGTTCTTC. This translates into CASSLDSSALGYNEQFF.

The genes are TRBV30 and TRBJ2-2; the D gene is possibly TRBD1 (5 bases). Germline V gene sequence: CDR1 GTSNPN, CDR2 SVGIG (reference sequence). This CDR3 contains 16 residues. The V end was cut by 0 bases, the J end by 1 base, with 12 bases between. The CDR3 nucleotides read TGTGCCTGGAGTGTACGGTGGGGCAGGAACACCGGGGAGCTGTTTTTT. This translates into CAWSVRWGRNTGELFF. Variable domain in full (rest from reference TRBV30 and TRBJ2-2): SQTIHQWPATLVQPVGSPLSLECTVEGTSNPNLYWYRQAAGRGLQLLFYSVGIGQISSEVPQNLSASRPQDRQFILSSKKLLLSDSGFYLCAWSVRWGRNTGELFFGEGSRLTVL.

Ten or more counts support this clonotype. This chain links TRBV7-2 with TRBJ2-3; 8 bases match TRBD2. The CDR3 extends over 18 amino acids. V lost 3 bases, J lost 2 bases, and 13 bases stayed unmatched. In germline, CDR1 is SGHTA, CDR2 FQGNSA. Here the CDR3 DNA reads TGTGCCAGCAGCTTTGCATCTACTAGCGGAGGAGTCACAGATACGCAGTATTTT. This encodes CASSFASTSGGVTDTQYF.

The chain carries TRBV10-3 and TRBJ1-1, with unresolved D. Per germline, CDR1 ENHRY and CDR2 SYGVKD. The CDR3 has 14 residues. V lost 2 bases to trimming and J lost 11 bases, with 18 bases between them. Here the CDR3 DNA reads TGTGCCATCAGTGAGCTGGCCAATCTCCCCCCCGCTTTCTTT. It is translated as CAISELANLPPAFF.

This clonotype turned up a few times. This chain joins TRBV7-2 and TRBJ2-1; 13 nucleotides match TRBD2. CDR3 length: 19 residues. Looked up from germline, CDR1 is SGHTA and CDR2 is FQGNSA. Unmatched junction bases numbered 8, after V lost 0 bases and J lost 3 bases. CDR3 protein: CASSLAPGTSGKFYNEQFF. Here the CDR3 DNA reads TGTGCCAGCAGCTTAGCGCCCGGGACTAGCGGGAAGTTCTACAATGAGCAGTTCTTC.

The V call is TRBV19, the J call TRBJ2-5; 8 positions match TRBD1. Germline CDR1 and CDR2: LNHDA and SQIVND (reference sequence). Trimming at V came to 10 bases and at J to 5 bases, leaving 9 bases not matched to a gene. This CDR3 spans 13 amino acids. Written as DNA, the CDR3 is TGTGCCACCACACAGGGACAGGTGGAGACCCAGTACTTC. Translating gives CATTQGQVETQYF.

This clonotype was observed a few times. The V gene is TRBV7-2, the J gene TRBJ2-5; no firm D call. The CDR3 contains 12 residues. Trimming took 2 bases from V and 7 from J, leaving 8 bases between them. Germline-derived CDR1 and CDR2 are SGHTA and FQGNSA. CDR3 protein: CASSLTSWTQYF. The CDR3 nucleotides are TGTGCCAGCAGCTTAACAAGTTGGACCCAGTACTTC. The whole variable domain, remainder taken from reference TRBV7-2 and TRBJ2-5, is GAGVSQSPSNKVTEKGKDVELRCDPISGHTALYWYRQSLGQGLEFLIYFQGNSAPDKSGLPSDRFSAERTGGSVSTLTIQRTQQEDSAVYLCASSLTSWTQYFGPGTRLLVL.

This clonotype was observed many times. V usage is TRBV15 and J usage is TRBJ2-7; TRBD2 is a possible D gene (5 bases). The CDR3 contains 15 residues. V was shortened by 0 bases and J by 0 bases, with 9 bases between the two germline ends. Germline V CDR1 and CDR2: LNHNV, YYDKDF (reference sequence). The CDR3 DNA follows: TGTGCCACCAGCAGAGAGAGCGGAAGCTCCTACGAGCAGTACTTC. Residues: CATSRESGSSYEQYF.

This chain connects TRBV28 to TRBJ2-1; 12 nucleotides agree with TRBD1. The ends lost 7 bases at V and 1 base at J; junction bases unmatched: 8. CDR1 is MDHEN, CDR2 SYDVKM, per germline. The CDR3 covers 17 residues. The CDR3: CASIQGTGGLSYNEQFF. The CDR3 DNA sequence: TGTGCCAGCATCCAGGGGACAGGGGGCCTATCCTACAATGAGCAGTTCTTC.

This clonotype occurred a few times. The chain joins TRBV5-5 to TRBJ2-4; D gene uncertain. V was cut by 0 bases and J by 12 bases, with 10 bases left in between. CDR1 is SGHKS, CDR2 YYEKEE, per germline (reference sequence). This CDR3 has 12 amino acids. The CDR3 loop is CASSLGRHGQYF. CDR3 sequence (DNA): TGTGCCAGCAGCTTGGGCAGGCATGGTCAGTACTTC.

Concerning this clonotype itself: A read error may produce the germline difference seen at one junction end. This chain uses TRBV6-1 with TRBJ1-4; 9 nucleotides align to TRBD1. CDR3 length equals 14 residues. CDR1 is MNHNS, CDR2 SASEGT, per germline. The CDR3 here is CASSEGQGNEKLFF. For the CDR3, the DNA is TGTGCCAGCAGCGAAGGACAGGGGAATGAAAAACTGTTTTTT.

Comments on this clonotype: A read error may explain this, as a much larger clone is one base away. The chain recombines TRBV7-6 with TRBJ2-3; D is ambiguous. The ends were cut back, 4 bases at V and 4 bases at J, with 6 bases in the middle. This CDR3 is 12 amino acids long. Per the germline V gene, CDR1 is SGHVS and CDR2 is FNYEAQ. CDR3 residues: CASSSQSDTQYF. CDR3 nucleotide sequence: TGTGCCAGCAGCTCCCAGTCAGATACGCAGTATTTT.

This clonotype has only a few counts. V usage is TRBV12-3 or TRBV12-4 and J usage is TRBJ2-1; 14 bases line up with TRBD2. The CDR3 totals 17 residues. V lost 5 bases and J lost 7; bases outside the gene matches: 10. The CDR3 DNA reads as TGTGCCAGCAGTCCCCGACTAGCGGGGGGGGTTGGAAATGAGCAGTTCTTC. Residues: CASSPRLAGGVGNEQFF.